This T cell receptor beta chain comes out of a study of blood T cell repertoires in COVID-19. The wider study: COVID-19 samples from acute and convalescent phases originated in the United States, Italy and Spain.

Everyone who took part was about 18 to 90 years old, and they came from about 23 US areas. Recovered status applied to Cohort 3 donors who had two consecutive negative PCRs. It also applied to those with clearance or with symptom resolution. Authors' methods: Estimated nucleated cell counts came from reference gene primer amplification. Method: immunoSEQ multiplex PCR; TCRdb's copy keeps in-frame clones and lacks some. V, J and clone size were drawn from that table, and D and trimming were deduced from the DNA. The sample holds almost 400,000 clones, roughly 86% seen once. The CDR3 has 14 residues. Germline CDR1 reads LGHDT; CDR2 reads YNNKEL (reference sequence). V lost 4 bases, J lost 5 bases, and 6 bases stayed unmatched.

The V call is TRBV3-1 (or the pseudogene TRBV3-2), the J call TRBJ2-5; 8 bases are a match to TRBD1. The sample consisted of PBMCs or T cells enriched from blood (not recorded which). This TCR derives from a woman aged 30 to 39 who had recovered from COVID-19. The chain's CDR3 is CASSPDRGTETQYF. The CDR3 DNA sequence: TGTGCCAGCAGCCCCGACAGGGGCACGGAGACCCAGTACTTC.